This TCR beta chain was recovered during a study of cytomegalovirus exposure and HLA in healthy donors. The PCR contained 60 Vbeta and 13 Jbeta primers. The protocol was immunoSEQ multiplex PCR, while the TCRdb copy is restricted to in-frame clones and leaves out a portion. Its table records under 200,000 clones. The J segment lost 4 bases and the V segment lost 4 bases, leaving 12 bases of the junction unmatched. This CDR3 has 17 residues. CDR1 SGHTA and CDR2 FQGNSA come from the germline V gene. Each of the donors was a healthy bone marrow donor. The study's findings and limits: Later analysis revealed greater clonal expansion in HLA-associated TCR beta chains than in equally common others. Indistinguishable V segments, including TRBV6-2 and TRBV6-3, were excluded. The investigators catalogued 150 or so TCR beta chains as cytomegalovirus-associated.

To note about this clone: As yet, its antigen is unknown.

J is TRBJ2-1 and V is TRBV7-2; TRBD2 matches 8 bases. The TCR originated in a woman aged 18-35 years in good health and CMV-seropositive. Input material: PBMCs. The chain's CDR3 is CASSSPFLRGVYNEQFF. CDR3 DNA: TGTGCCAGCAGCTCCCCGTTCTTGCGGGGGGTATACAATGAGCAGTTCTTC.